This T cell receptor beta chain was obtained from a study of spatial heterogeneity in lung cancer. This sample's time point: sample taken at primary tumor resection. The sequenced material consisted of unsorted whole RNA from tumor, nontumor lung or frozen PBMC. The cohort: over 65 early-stage, untreated non-small cell lung cancer patients. This CDR3 region has 15 residues. V shed 4 bases and J shed 1 base, with 10 bases lying between them. CDR1 is LGHNA, CDR2 YNFKEQ, per germline. MiXCR, run by TCRdb on the 5' RACE reads, gives a single entry per CDR3 protein. The data contain almost 75,000 distinct CDR3 sequences, 13% of them singletons.

The specimen comprised PBMCs, sampled at surgery. This receptor was obtained from a male donor with early-stage non-small cell lung cancer. This rearrangement joins TRBV4-2 to TRBJ2-2; TRBD1 is a possible D gene (6 bases). CDR3 amino acids: CASSLQGRNTGELFF. CDR3 bases: TGTGCCAGCAGCCTACAGGGTAGGAACACCGGGGAGCTGTTTTTT.